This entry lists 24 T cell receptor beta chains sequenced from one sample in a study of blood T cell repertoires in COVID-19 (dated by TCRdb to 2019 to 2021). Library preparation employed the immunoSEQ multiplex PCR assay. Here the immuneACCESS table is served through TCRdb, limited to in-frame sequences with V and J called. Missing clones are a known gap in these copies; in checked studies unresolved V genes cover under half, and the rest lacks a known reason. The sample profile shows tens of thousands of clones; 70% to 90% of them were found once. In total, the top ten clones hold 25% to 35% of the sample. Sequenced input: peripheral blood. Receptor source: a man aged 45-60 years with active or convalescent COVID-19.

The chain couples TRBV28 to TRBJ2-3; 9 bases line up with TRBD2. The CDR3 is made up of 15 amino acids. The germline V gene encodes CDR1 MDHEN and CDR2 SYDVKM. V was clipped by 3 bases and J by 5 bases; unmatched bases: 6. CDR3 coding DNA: TGTGCCAGCAGTTTCTCGGGACTAGCATTAGATACGCAGTATTTT. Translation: CASSFSGLALDTQYF.

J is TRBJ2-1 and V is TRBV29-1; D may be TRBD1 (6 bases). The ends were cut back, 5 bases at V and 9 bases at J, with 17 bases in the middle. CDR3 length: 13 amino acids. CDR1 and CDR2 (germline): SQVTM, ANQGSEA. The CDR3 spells CSVQQGRETEQFF. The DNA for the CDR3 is TGCAGCGTTCAACAGGGCCGCGAAACTGAGCAGTTCTTC.

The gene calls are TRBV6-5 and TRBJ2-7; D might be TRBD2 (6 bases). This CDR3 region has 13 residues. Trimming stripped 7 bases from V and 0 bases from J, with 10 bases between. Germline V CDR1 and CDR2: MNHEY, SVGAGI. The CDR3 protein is CASNPTSSYEQYF. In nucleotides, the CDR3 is TGTGCCAGCAACCCGACTAGCTCCTACGAGCAGTACTTC.

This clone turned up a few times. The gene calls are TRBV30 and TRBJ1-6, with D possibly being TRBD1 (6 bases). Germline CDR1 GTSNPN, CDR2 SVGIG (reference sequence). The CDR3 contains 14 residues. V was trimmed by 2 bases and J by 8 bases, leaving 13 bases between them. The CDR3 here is CAWSPVRGDSPLHF. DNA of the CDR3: TGTGCCTGGAGTCCGGTCAGGGGAGATTCACCCCTCCACTTT.

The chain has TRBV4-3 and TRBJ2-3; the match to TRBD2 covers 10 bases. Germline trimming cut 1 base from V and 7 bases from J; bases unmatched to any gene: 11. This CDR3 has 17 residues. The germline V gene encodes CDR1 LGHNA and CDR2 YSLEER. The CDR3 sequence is CASSQGYTSGERNTQYF. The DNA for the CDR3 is TGCGCCAGCAGCCAAGGTTATACTAGCGGGGAGCGGAATACGCAGTATTTT.

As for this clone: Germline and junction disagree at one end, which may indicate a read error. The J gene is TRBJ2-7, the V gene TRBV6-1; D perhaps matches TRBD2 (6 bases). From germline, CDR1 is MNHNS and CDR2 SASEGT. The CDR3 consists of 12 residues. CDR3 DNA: TGTGCCAGCAGTGAAGCGGGAGGCCTTTTACGATTC. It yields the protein CASSEAGGLLRF.

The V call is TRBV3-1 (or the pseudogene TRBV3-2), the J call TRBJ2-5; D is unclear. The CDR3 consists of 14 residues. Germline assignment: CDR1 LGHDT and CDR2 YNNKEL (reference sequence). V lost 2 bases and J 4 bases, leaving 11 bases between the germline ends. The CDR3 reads CASSQFSTGETQYF. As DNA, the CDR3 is TGTGCCAGCAGCCAATTTTCCACCGGAGAGACCCAGTACTTC.

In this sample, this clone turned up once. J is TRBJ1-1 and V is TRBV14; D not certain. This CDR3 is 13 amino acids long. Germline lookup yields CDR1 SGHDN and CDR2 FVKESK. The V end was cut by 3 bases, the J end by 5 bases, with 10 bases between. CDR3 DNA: TGTGCCAGCAGCCAGGTGAGGCGGACTGAAGCTTTCTTT. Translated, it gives CASSQVRRTEAFF.

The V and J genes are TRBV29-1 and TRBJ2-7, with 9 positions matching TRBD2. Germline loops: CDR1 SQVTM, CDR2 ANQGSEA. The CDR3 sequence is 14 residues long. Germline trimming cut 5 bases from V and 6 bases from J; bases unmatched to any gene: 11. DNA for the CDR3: TGCAGCGTTCTCCACCCGGCGGGGGGGTTCGAGCAGTACTTC. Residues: CSVLHPAGGFEQYF.

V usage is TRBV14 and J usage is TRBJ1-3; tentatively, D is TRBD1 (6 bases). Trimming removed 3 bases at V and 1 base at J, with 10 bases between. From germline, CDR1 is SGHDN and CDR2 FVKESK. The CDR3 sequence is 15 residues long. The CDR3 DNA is TGTGCCAGCAGCCAGACAGGAAATTCTGGAAACACCATATATTTT. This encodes CASSQTGNSGNTIYF.

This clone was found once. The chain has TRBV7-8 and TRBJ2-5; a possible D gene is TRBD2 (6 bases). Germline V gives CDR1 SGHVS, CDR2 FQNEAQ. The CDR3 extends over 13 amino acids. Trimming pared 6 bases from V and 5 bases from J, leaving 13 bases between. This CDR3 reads CASSHLRGETQYF. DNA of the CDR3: TGTGCCAGCAGTCATCTTCGGGGGGAGACCCAGTACTTC.

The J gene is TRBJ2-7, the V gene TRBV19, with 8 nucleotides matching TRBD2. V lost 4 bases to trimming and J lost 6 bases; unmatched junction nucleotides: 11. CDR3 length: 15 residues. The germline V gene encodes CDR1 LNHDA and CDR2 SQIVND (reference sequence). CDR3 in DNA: TGTGCCAGTAGTACCAATAGCGGGATAGGCGGCGAGCAGTACTTC. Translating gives CASSTNSGIGGEQYF.

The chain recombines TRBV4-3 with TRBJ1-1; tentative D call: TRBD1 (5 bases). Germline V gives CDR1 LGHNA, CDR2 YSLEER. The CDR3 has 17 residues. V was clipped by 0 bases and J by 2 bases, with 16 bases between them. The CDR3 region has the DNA TGCGCCAGCAGCCAAGATCTAGGGAGGGGATATAACACTGAAGCTTTCTTT. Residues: CASSQDLGRGYNTEAFF.

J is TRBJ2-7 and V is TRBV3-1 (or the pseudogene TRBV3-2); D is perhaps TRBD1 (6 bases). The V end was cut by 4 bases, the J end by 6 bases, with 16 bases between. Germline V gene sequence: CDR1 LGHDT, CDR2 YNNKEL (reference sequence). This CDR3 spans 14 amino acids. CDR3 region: CASSPNYRDAEQYF. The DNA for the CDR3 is TGTGCCAGCAGCCCGAACTACAGGGATGCCGAGCAGTACTTC.

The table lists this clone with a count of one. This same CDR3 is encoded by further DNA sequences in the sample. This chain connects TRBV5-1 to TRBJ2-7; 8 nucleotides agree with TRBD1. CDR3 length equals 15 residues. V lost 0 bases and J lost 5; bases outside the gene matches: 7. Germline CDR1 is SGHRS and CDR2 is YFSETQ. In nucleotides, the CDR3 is TGCGCCAGCAGCTTGGAGGGCAGGGGGCGCCACGAGCAGTACTTC. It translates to CASSLEGRGRHEQYF.

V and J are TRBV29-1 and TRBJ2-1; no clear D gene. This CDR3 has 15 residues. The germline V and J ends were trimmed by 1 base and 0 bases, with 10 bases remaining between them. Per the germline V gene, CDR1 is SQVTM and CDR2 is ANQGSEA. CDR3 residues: CSVEVPPSSYNEQFF. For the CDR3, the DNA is TGCAGCGTTGAAGTACCCCCGAGCTCCTACAATGAGCAGTTCTTC.

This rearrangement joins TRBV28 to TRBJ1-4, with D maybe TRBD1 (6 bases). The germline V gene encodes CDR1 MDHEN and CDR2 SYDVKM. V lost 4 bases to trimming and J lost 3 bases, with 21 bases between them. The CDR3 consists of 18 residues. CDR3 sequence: CASSWELAGGAANEKLFF. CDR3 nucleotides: TGTGCCAGCAGTTGGGAACTCGCGGGGGGCGCAGCTAATGAAAAACTGTTTTTT.

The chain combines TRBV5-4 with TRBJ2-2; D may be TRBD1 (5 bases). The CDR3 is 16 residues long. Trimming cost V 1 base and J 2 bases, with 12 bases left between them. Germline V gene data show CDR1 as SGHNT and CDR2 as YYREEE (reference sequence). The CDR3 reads CASSLPSTVNTGELFF. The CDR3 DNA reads TGTGCCAGCAGCTTGCCGTCGACAGTAAACACCGGGGAGCTGTTTTTT. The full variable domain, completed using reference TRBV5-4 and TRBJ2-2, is ETGVTQSPTHLIKTRGQQVTLRCSSQSGHNTVSWYQQALGQGPQFIFQYYREEENGRGNFPPRFSGLQFPNYSSELNVNALELDDSALYLCASSLPSTVNTGELFFGEGSRLTVL.

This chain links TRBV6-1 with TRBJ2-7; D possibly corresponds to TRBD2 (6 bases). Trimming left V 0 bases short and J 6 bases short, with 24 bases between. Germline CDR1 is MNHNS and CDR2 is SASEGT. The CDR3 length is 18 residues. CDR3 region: CASSEAGGVVGGRVEQYF. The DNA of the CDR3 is TGTGCCAGCAGTGAAGCTGGCGGAGTAGTGGGAGGCCGGGTCGAGCAGTACTTC.

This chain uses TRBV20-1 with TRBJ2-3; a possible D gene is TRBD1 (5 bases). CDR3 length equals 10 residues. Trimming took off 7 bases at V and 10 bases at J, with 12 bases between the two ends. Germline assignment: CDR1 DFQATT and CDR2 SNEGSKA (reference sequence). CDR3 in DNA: TGCAGTGGGCGACAGACCCCGCAGTATTTT. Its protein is CSGRQTPQYF.

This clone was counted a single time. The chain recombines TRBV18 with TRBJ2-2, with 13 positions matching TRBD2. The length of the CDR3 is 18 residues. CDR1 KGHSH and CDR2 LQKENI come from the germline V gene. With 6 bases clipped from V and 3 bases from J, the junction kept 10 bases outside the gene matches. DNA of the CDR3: TGTGCCAGCTCCCGGCGGACTAGCGGGAGTTCCGACACCGGGGAGCTGTTTTTT. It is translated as CASSRRTSGSSDTGELFF.

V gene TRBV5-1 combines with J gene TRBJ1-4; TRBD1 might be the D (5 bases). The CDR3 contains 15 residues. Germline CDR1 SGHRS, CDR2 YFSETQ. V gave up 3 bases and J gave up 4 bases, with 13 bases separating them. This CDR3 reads CASSSGRELNEKLFF. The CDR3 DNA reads TGCGCCAGCAGCTCCGGCAGGGAACTTAATGAAAAACTGTTTTTT. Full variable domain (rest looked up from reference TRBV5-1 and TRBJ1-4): KAGVTQTPRYLIKTRGQQVTLSCSPISGHRSVSWYQQTPGQGLQFLFEYFSETQRNKGNFPGRFSGRQFSNSRSEMNVSTLELGDSALYLCASSSGRELNEKLFFGSGTQLSVL.

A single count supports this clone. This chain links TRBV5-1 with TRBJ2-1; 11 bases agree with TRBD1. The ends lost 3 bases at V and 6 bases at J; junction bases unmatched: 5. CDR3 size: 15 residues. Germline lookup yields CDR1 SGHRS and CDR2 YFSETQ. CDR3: CASSSSGTGGNEQFF. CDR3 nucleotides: TGCGCCAGCAGCTCATCCGGGACAGGGGGCAATGAGCAGTTCTTC.

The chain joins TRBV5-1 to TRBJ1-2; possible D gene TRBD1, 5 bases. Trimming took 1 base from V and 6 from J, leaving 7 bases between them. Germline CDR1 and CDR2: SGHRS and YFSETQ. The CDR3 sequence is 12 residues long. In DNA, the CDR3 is TGCGCCAGCAGCTTGCTCAGGGATGGCTACACCTTC. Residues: CASSLLRDGYTF.